This TCR beta chain stems from a study of cytomegalovirus exposure and HLA in healthy donors. Across the whole study: Out of around 360 genotyped donors, 81% belonged to the Caucasian-associated ancestry cluster. Study-wide results and limits: With high specificity and sensitivity, the classifier reportedly diagnosed cytomegalovirus status. Later analysis demonstrated an association between a missense DCLRE1C variant and TCR beta V- and J-gene trimming. Relative to the 666-donor mean, N-insertions were reportedly fewer in an Asian-associated ancestry cluster in a later analysis.

Researchers ran the PCR with 60 Vbeta and 13 Jbeta primers. Generated by immunoSEQ multiplex PCR, the TCRdb table keeps only in-frame clones and is missing some. The data show around 200,000 clones, with 75% to 90% seen just once and 1.6% held by the top ten. V was shortened by 1 base and J by 4 bases, with 8 bases between the two germline ends. The CDR3 length is 14 residues. The germline V gene encodes CDR1 SGHNT and CDR2 YYREEE (reference sequence). Concerning this clone itself: Its specificity is unknown.

This sequence joins TRBV5-4 and TRBJ2-2, with a weak D call TRBD2 (5 bases). The sequencing sample was made of PBMCs. The receptor was isolated from a man aged 45-60 years in good health and CMV-seronegative. CDR3 DNA sequence: TGTGCCAGCAGCTTGCGGGGAAGCACCGGGGAGCTGTTTTTT. It codes for CASSLRGSTGELFF.